This TCR beta chain was profiled in a study of T cells in Graves' hyperthyroidism and ophthalmopathy. Notes on the study in general: Most expanded thyroid clonotypes above 0.001 also appeared in blood.

As concerns this clonotype: The antigen is unknown.

Researchers defined stable Graves' hyperthyroidism as no ophthalmopathy progression within 18 months. Reasons for excluding patients were uncontrolled infection, other autoimmune disease, pregnancy or lactation. Diagnoses were made from clinical symptoms, serum measures (thyroxine and TRAb), thyroid ultrasound and orbital computed tomography. Amplified regions were TCR beta CDR3 sequences from RNA transcripts. A first-round RT-PCR of the TCR CDR3 used the HTBI primer set. Each CDR3 protein gets one entry after TCRdb re-called the multiplex PCR reads with MiXCR. Of 530,000 or so distinct CDR3 sequences in the sample, 46% are singletons; the top ten hold 7.5% to 8.5%. Trimming cost V 4 bases and J 7 bases, with 10 bases left between them. The CDR3 runs 13 residues. Germline CDR1 LGHDT, CDR2 YNNKEL (reference sequence).

The TCR comes from a young woman with Graves' hyperthyroidism. The chain joins TRBV3-1 to TRBJ2-2; D call uncertain. The sequencing sample was made of peripheral blood or thyroid tissue (not recorded which). CDR3 nucleotides: TGTGCCAGCAGCCGCTTGACCAGCGGGGAGCTGTTTTTT. Its protein product is CASSRLTSGELFF.